What follows are 25 T cell receptor beta chains derived from one specimen sequenced in a study of early T cells in non-severe SARS-CoV-2 infection (TCRdb year 2021). The library was obtained by 5' RACE. Data came from a NextSeq 500. TCRdb trimmed public reads at Q25 via fastp, called clones via MiXCR and kept in-frame beta chains. Every entry covers one CDR3 protein and lists the most common genes and DNA from its rows. This sample has about 38,000 distinct CDR3 sequences in its table, and 4.5% to 5.5% of those were observed once. The ten biggest clones cover around 15% of the sample. Sequencing was carried out using whole blood. These receptor sequences come from an adult who was a healthcare worker with PCR-confirmed SARS-CoV-2 infection or an uninfected control (not recorded which).

This clonotype was detected ten times or more. This chain connects TRBV6-2 or TRBV6-3 to TRBJ2-6, with D unclear. V lost 8 bases and J 0 bases, leaving 8 bases between the germline ends. CDR3 length equals 14 residues. Germline assignment: CDR1 MNHEY and CDR2 SVGEGT. The CDR3 sequence: CASHMVSGANVLTF. The CDR3 DNA reads as TGTGCCAGCCATATGGTCTCTGGGGCCAACGTCCTGACTTTC.

In this sample, this clonotype turned up many times. The chain combines TRBV4-1 with TRBJ1-4; no clear D. CDR3 length: 15 amino acids. V lost 2 bases to trimming and J lost 0 bases, with 7 bases between them. Germline V lookup: CDR1 MGHRA, CDR2 YSYEKL. This CDR3 reads CASSQLFATNEKLFF. In DNA form, the CDR3 reads TGCGCCAGCAGCCAATTGTTTGCAACTAATGAAAAACTGTTTTTT.

The V and J genes are TRBV12-3 or TRBV12-4 and TRBJ2-3; 9 nucleotides agree with TRBD2. The CDR3 loop spans 17 amino acids. V trimming: 7 bases; J trimming: 2 bases; junction bases outside the gene matches: 13. The CDR3 sequence: CASTYTVVAGDTDTQYF. The DNA of the CDR3 is TGTGCCAGCACCTATACGGTCGTAGCGGGGGACACAGATACGCAGTATTTT.

DNA for the CDR3: TGTGCCAGCAGCGGTGGGATGTCAGATACGCAGTATTTT. Residues: CASSGGMSDTQYF. This chain connects TRBV3-1 to TRBJ2-3; D is ambiguous. Germline CDR1 is LGHDT and CDR2 is YNNKEL (reference sequence). Deletions cut 5 bases from V and 4 bases from J, with 10 bases between. The length of the CDR3 is 13 residues.

This clonotype was recorded at least ten times. The chain combines TRBV13 with TRBJ1-1, with D possibly TRBD1 on 5 matching bases. The V gene's germline CDR1 is PRHDT and CDR2 FYEKMQ (reference sequence). CDR3 length: 16 amino acids. V was cut by 0 bases and J by 8 bases, with 19 bases left in between. CDR3 in DNA: TGTGCCAGCAGCTTAGGCCTGGGGGTCCCCTCAGGCGAAGCTTTCTTT. Amino acids: CASSLGLGVPSGEAFF. Combining the CDR3 with reference TRBV13 and TRBJ1-1 gives the whole variable domain AAGVIQSPRHLIKEKRETATLKCYPIPRHDTVYWYQQGPGQDPQFLISFYEKMQSDKGSIPDRFSAQQFSDYHSELNMSSLELGDSALYFCASSLGLGVPSGEAFFGQGTRLTVV.

This clonotype has ten or more counts. The V and J genes are TRBV20-1 and TRBJ2-3, with D perhaps TRBD2 (5 bases). Germline CDR1 reads DFQATT; CDR2 reads SNEGSKA (reference sequence). CDR3 size: 13 residues. Trimming took off 5 bases at V and 0 bases at J, with 9 bases between the two ends. CDR3 DNA sequence: TGCAGTGCTCGGGAATCTAGCACAGATACGCAGTATTTT. It codes for CSARESSTDTQYF.

The table lists this clonotype with many counts. The chain combines TRBV3-1 with TRBJ2-7; possible D gene TRBD2, 5 bases. V lost 3 bases and J 2 bases, leaving 5 bases between the germline ends. CDR3 length: 12 residues. Germline V gene lookup returns CDR1 LGHDT and CDR2 YNNKEL (reference sequence). The CDR3 sequence: CASSHGTYEQYF. In nucleotides, the CDR3 is TGTGCCAGCAGCCACGGGACCTACGAGCAGTACTTC.

In its sample, this clonotype was seen many times. The chain joins TRBV12-3 or TRBV12-4 to TRBJ2-1, with D possibly matching TRBD1 (6 bases). The V end lost 6 bases, the J end lost 9 bases, and 12 bases lay between the germline ends. The CDR3 totals 12 residues. The DNA of the CDR3 is TGTGCCAGCAGGCTTACAGGGACTGAGCAGTTCTTC. Translated, it gives CASRLTGTEQFF.

With regard to this clonotype: A much larger clone lies one base from this, so it may be a read error. This sequence joins TRBV13 and TRBJ2-1; either TRBD1 or TRBD2 may supply D (5 bases each). V was trimmed by 7 bases and J by 0 bases, leaving 22 bases between them. The V gene's germline CDR1 is PRHDT and CDR2 FYEKMQ (reference sequence). This CDR3 has 18 residues. The CDR3 nucleotides read TGTGCCAGCAACTCCTCCTTAGCGTCTGGGGGCTCCTACAATGAGCAGTTCTTC. It codes for CASNSSLASGGSYNEQFF.

This clonotype was observed at least ten times. This chain links TRBV12-3 or TRBV12-4 with TRBJ2-5, with TRBD1 matching 9 bases. The CDR3 totals 14 residues. The V and J ends lost 6 bases and 1 base, in that order; junction bases with no gene match: 3. The CDR3 region has the DNA TGTGCCAGCAGCGTGGGACAGGGCCAAGAGACCCAGTACTTC. This sequence encodes CASSVGQGQETQYF.

This clonotype was counted many times. V is TRBV20-1 and J is TRBJ1-6; D is uncertain. This CDR3 has 17 amino acids. The V gene's germline CDR1 is DFQATT and CDR2 SNEGSKA (reference sequence). V lost 2 bases and J lost 5, with 19 bases in between. CDR3 nucleotides: TGCAGTGCTAGACCTGCCGGGATCCGAAAGAATAATTCACCCCTCCACTTT. It yields the protein CSARPAGIRKNNSPLHF.

This clonotype showed up many times. This chain connects TRBV7-9 to TRBJ2-7, with 8 bases that match TRBD1. The V segment lost 5 bases and the J segment 4 bases; nucleotides outside the gene matches: 4. CDR1 and CDR2 (germline): SEHNR, FQNEAQ (reference sequence). This CDR3 spans 13 amino acids. The CDR3 protein is CASSTGTGYEQYF. As DNA, the CDR3 is TGTGCCAGCAGCACCGGGACAGGATACGAGCAGTACTTC.

This clonotype was recorded many times. This sequence joins TRBV4-1 and TRBJ2-1, with 12 bases aligning to TRBD2. V lost 1 base to trimming and J lost 8 bases; unmatched junction nucleotides: 6. There are 16 residues in the CDR3. CDR1 and CDR2 from the germline V gene are MGHRA and YSYEKL. Here the CDR3 reads CASSQVLAGGGDEQFF. CDR3 coding DNA: TGCGCCAGCAGCCAAGTACTAGCGGGGGGCGGGGATGAGCAGTTCTTC.

This clonotype has at least ten counts. This chain connects TRBV6-1 to TRBJ1-6, with D possibly matching TRBD1 (5 bases). Between the trimmed V and J ends, which lost 4 bases and 2 bases, there was a span of 15 bases. This CDR3 has 17 amino acids. The germline CDR1 and CDR2 sequences are MNHNS and SASEGT. The CDR3 nucleotides are TGTGCCAGCAGTGTTCTATCGGGGCAAACCTATAATTCACCCCTCCACTTT. Protein: CASSVLSGQTYNSPLHF.

This clonotype was detected many times. V and J are TRBV11-3 and TRBJ2-1; 8 bases are a match to TRBD2. This CDR3 region has 16 residues. V was clipped by 4 bases and J by 3 bases; unmatched bases: 8. CDR1 is SGHNT and CDR2 is YENEEA in the germline V gene. As DNA, the CDR3 is TGTGCCAGCAGCTCCCGTGGCGGGGGGCACTACAATGAGCAGTTCTTC. As protein: CASSSRGGGHYNEQFF.

The CDR3 loop is CASSTDSGGIYNEQFF. The CDR3 nucleotides are TGTGCCAGCAGTACGGATAGCGGGGGGATCTACAATGAGCAGTTCTTC. V is TRBV6-5 and J is TRBJ2-1, with 10 bases fitting TRBD2. V lost 5 bases, J lost 3 bases, and 7 bases stayed unmatched. This CDR3 is 16 amino acids long. The germline V gene has CDR1 MNHEY and CDR2 SVGAGI.

This clonotype showed up many times. This chain links TRBV7-9 with TRBJ1-1; weak D call: TRBD1 (6 bases). There are 14 residues in the CDR3. V dropped 5 bases and J dropped 10 bases, with 20 bases sitting between them. Germline V gene data show CDR1 as SEHNR and CDR2 as FQNEAQ (reference sequence). CDR3 sequence: CASSPGEGGGRAFF. The CDR3 DNA follows: TGTGCCAGCAGCCCAGGGGAAGGGGGAGGCAGAGCTTTCTTT.

This clonotype has at least ten counts. The J gene is TRBJ1-1, the V gene TRBV20-1; a possible D gene is TRBD1 (6 bases). V was clipped by 1 base and J by 5 bases, with 14 bases between them. This CDR3 contains 14 residues. Germline loops: CDR1 DFQATT, CDR2 SNEGSKA (reference sequence). This CDR3 is CSARGGGARTEAFF. The CDR3 DNA sequence: TGCAGTGCTAGAGGCGGGGGGGCGCGGACTGAAGCTTTCTTT.

This clonotype was seen many times. The V gene is TRBV20-1, the J gene TRBJ2-3; D remains ambiguous. Trimming left V 3 bases short and J 0 bases short, with 7 bases between. The CDR3 totals 13 residues. Germline V CDR1 and CDR2: DFQATT, SNEGSKA (reference sequence). Here the CDR3 DNA reads TGCAGTGCTAGTCAGACTAGCACAGATACGCAGTATTTT. This codes for CSASQTSTDTQYF.

The table lists this clonotype with many counts. V is TRBV15 and J is TRBJ2-2; no clear D. The CDR3 is 12 amino acids. CDR1 is LNHNV, CDR2 YYDKDF, per germline (reference sequence). Trimming left V 8 bases short and J 9 bases short, with 13 bases between. CDR3 nucleotides: TGTGCCACCTCATCGTTGGGCCGGGAGCTGTTTTTT. This translates into CATSSLGRELFF.

V usage is TRBV7-9 and J usage is TRBJ2-7; D is unresolved. The germline V gene has CDR1 SEHNR and CDR2 FQNEAQ (reference sequence). V was clipped by 5 bases and J by 4 bases, with 27 bases between them. The CDR3 extends over 18 amino acids. CDR3 residues: CASSPPWPGPGHFYEQYF. Written as DNA, the CDR3 is TGTGCCAGCAGCCCCCCCTGGCCCGGACCGGGTCATTTTTACGAGCAGTACTTC. The full variable domain, with the rest looked up from reference TRBV7-9 and TRBJ2-7, is DTGVSQNPRHKITKRGQNVTFRCDPISEHNRLYWYRQTLGQGPEFLTYFQNEAQLEKSRLLSDRFSAERPKGSFSTLEIQRTEQGDSAMYLCASSPPWPGPGHFYEQYFGPGTRLTVT.

The sample holds many counts of this clonotype. V is TRBV2 and J is TRBJ2-5, with 7 positions matching TRBD1. This CDR3 contains 13 residues. CDR1 SNHLY and CDR2 FYNNEI come from the germline V gene. With 5 bases clipped from V and 2 bases from J, the junction kept 2 bases outside the gene matches. The chain's CDR3 is CASSSTGQETQYF. As DNA, the CDR3 is TGTGCCAGCAGTTCGACAGGGCAAGAGACCCAGTACTTC.

The table lists this clonotype with many counts. V gene TRBV2 combines with J gene TRBJ2-7, with 7 bases identical to TRBD1. CDR1 and CDR2 from the germline V gene are SNHLY and FYNNEI. The CDR3 sequence is 16 residues long. Losses at the gene ends were 5 bases for V and 0 bases for J; bases not matched to a gene: 10. The CDR3 is CASSTTGPIFSYEQYF. CDR3 DNA sequence: TGTGCCAGCAGTACGACAGGGCCAATCTTCTCCTACGAGCAGTACTTC.

Within the sample, this clonotype is medium-sized. This chain joins TRBV7-2 and TRBJ2-5; D assignment may be TRBD1 or TRBD2 (5 bases each). The CDR3 loop spans 13 amino acids. Between the trimmed V and J ends, which lost 5 bases and 5 bases, there was a span of 12 bases. Germline CDR1 is SGHTA and CDR2 is FQGNSA. As DNA, the CDR3 is TGTGCCAGCAGCCTAAACTGGGGGGAGACCCAGTACTTC. Translating gives CASSLNWGETQYF. The full variable domain, its missing parts supplied by reference TRBV7-2 and TRBJ2-5, is GAGVSQSPSNKVTEKGKDVELRCDPISGHTALYWYRQSLGQGLEFLIYFQGNSAPDKSGLPSDRFSAERTGGSVSTLTIQRTQQEDSAVYLCASSLNWGETQYFGPGTRLLVL.

This clonotype was picked up many times. The chain is built from TRBV5-1 and TRBJ2-7, with D tentatively TRBD1 (6 bases). CDR1 and CDR2 from the germline V gene are SGHRS and YFSETQ. Trimming stripped 3 bases from V and 8 bases from J, with 18 bases between. The CDR3 loop spans 14 amino acids. CDR3 protein: CASSSGDQSTKQYF. Here the CDR3 DNA reads TGCGCCAGCAGCTCAGGGGACCAATCTACGAAGCAGTACTTC.